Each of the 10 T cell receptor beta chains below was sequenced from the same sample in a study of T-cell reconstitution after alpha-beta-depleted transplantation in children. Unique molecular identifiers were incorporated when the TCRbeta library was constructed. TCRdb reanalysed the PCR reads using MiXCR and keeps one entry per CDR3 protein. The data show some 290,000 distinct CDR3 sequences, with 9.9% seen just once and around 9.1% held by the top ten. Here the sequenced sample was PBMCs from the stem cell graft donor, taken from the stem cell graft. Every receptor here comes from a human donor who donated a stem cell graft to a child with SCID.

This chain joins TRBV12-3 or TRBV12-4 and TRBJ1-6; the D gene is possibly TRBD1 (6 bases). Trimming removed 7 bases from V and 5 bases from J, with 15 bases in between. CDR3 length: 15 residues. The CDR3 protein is CASKGGAENNSPLHF. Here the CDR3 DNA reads TGTGCCAGCAAGGGGGGGGCAGAAAATAATTCACCCCTCCACTTT.

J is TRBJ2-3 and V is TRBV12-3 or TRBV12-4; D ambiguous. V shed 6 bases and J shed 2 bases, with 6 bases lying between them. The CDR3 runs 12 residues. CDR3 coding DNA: TGTGCCAGCAGACACATCACAGATACGCAGTATTTT. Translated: CASRHITDTQYF.

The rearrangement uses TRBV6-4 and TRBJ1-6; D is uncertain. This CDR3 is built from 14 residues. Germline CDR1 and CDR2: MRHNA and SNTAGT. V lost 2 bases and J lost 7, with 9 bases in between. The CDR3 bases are TGTGCCAGCAGTGACGGGCCAGACAATTCACCCCTCCACTTT. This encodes CASSDGPDNSPLHF.

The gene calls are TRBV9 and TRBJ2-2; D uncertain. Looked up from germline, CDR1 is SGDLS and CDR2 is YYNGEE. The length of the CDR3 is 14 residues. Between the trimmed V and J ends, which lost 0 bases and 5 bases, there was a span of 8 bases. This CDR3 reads CASSVVETTGELFF. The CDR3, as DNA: TGTGCCAGCAGCGTAGTAGAGACTACCGGGGAGCTGTTTTTT.

The CDR3 protein is CASSFEEGGEETQYF. The CDR3, as DNA: TGCGCCAGCAGCTTCGAGGAGGGCGGGGAAGAGACCCAGTACTTC. This chain joins TRBV5-1 and TRBJ2-5; the D gene is possibly TRBD2 (6 bases). Per germline, CDR1 SGHRS and CDR2 YFSETQ. This CDR3 has 15 amino acids. The V end lost 2 bases, the J end lost 3 bases, and 14 bases lay between the germline ends.

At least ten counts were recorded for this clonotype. CDR3 residues: CASSLGQGLAYEQYF. The CDR3 DNA is TGTGCCAGCAGTCTCGGACAGGGTCTAGCCTACGAGCAGTACTTC. The gene calls are TRBV12-3 or TRBV12-4 and TRBJ2-7; 8 bases agree with TRBD1. Trimming cost V 5 bases and J 2 bases; bases outside gene matches: 8. The CDR3 covers 15 residues.

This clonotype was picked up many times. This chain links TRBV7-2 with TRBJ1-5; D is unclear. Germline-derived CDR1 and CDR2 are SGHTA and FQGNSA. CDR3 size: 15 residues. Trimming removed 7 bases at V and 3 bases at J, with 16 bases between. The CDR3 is CASNDQSGDNQPQHF. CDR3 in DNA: TGTGCCAGCAACGACCAATCGGGAGACAATCAGCCCCAGCATTTT.

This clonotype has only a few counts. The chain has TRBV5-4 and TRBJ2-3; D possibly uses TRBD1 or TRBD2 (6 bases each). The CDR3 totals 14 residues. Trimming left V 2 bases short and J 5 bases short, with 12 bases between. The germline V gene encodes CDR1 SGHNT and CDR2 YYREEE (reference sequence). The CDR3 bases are TGTGCCAGCAGCTTCGGGGGCCAGAAAGATACGCAGTATTTT. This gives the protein CASSFGGQKDTQYF.

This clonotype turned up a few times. CDR3 in amino acids: CASSLSKGGQSTGELFF. CDR3 DNA sequence: TGCGCCAGCAGCTTGTCAAAGGGGGGACAGTCCACCGGGGAGCTGTTTTTT. The chain carries TRBV5-1 and TRBJ2-2, with D possibly TRBD1 on 7 matching bases. There are 17 residues in the CDR3. Trimming pared 1 base from V and 4 bases from J, leaving 17 bases between. Germline CDR1 reads SGHRS; CDR2 reads YFSETQ.

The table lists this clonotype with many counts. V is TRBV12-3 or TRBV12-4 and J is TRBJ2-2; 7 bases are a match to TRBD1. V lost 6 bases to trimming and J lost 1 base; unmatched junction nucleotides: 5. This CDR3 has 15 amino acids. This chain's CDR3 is CASSRDSLNTGELFF. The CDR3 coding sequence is TGTGCCAGCAGCAGGGACAGCTTGAACACCGGGGAGCTGTTTTTT.